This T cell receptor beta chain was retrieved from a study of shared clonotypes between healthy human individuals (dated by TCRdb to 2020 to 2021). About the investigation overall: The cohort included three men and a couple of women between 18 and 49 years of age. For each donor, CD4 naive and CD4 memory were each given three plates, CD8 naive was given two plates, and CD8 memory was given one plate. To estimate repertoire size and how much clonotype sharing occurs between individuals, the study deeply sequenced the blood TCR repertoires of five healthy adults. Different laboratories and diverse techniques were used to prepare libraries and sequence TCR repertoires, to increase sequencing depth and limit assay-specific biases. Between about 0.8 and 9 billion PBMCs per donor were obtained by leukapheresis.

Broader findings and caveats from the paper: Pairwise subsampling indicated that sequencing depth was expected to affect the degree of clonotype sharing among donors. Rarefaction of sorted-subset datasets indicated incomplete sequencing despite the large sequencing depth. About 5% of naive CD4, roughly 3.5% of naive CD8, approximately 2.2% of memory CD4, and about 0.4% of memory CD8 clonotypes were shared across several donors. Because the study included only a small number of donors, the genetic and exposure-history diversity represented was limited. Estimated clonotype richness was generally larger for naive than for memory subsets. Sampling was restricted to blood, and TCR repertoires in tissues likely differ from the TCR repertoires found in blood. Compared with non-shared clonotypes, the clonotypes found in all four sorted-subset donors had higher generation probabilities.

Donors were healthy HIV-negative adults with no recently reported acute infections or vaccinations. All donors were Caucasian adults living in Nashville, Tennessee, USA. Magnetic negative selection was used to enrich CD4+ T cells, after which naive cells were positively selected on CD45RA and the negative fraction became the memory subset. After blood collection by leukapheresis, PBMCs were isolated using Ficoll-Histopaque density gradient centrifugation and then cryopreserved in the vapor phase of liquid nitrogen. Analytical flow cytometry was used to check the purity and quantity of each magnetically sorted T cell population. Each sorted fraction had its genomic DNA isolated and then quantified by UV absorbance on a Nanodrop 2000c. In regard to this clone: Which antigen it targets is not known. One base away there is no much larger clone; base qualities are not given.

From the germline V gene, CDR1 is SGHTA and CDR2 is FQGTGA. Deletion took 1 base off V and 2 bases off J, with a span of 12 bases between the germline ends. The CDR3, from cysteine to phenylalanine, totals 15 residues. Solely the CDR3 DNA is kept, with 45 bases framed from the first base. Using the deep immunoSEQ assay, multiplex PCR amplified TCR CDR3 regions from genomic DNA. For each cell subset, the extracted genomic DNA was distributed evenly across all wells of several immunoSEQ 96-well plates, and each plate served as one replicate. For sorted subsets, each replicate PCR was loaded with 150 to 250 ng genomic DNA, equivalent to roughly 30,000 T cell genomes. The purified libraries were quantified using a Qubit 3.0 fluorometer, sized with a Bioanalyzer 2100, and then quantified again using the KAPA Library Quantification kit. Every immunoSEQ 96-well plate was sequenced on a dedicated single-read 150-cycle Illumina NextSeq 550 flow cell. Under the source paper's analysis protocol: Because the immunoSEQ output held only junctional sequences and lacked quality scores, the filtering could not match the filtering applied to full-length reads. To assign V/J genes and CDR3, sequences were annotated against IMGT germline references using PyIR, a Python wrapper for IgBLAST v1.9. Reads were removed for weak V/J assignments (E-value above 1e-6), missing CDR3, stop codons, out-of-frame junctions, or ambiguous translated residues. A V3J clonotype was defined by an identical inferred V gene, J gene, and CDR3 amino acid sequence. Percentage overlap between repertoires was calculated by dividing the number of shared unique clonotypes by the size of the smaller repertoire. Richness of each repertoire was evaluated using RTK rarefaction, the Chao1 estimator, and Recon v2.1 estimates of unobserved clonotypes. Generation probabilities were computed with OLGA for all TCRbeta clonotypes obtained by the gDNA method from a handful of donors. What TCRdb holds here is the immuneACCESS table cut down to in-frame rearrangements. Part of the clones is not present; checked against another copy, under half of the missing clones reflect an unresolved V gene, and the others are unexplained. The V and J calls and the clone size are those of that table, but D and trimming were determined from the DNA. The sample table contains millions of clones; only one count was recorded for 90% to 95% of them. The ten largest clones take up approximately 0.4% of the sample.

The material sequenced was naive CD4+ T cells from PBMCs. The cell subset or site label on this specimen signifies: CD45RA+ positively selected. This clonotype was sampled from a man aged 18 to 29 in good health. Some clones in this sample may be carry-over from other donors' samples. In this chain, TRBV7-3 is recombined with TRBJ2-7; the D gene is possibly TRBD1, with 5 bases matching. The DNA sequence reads TGTGCCAGCAGCTTAAATTCAGGGCCCCCCTACGAGCAGTACTTC. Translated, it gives CASSLNSGPPYEQYF.